This is a list of T cell receptor beta chains from one sample in a study of Ad26.COV2.S vaccination and SARS-CoV-2 variants. Produced via immunoSEQ multiplex PCR; TCRdb's table is partial and in-frame only. The table has around 300,000 clones, 88% seen once; the top ten hold approximately 5.9%. The sample was peripheral blood, taken in a trial of Ad26.COV2.S vaccine versus placebo. Every receptor here comes from a person aged 18-65 years who received the Ad26.COV2.S COVID-19 vaccine or a placebo. The CDR3 runs from the conserved cysteine through the conserved F or W. A D gene is named only where the DNA matches it firmly.

j_call	v_call	d_call	cdr3_aa
TRBJ2-2	TRBV25-1	NA	CASSAAPGSPTAGELFF
TRBJ1-2	TRBV30	NA	CAWSATQGNYGYTF
TRBJ2-7	TRBV3-1/TRBV3-2	NA	CASSQDVGSAYEQYF
TRBJ1-1	TRBV18	TRBD1	CASSPPSGGVTEAFF
TRBJ1-1	TRBV7-3	NA	CASSAFSSMNTEAFF
TRBJ2-7	TRBV6-5	TRBD1	CASSPLGTGWEQYF
TRBJ2-1	TRBV9	TRBD2	CASSSGGPYNEQFF
TRBJ1-3	TRBV11-2	TRBD1	CASSANRGSGNTIYF
TRBJ2-5	TRBV12-3/TRBV12-4	NA	CASSLRGQETQYF
TRBJ1-4	TRBV5-5	TRBD1	CASSLGQVNEKLFF
TRBJ2-2	TRBV3-1/TRBV3-2	NA	CASSFGGAGTGELFF
TRBJ2-1	TRBV6-1	TRBD2	CASSEASGGPGEQFF
TRBJ2-3	TRBV9	TRBD1	CASSVRTGTRTDTQYF
TRBJ1-5	TRBV9	TRBD1	CASSRDRGYQPQHF
TRBJ1-5	TRBV3-1/TRBV3-2	NA	CASSVQNSNQPQHF
TRBJ1-5	TRBV19	NA	CASSPQGSRGPQHF
TRBJ1-4	TRBV27	NA	CASSFSGRVTNEKLFF
TRBJ2-7	TRBV28	TRBD1	CASSLQGQGRRYEQYF
TRBJ2-2	TRBV12-5	NA	CASGLGYDTGELFF
TRBJ1-1	TRBV6-5	NA	CASSYGGLQRVVF
TRBJ2-1	TRBV11-3	NA	CASSGDSRAEQFF
TRBJ1-2	TRBV5-1	TRBD1	CASSLRGQENYGYTF
TRBJ2-7	TRBV2	NA	CASSEEGGYSYEQYF
TRBJ1-2	TRBV27	NA	CASSFSNFNYGYTF
TRBJ2-1	TRBV18	NA	CASSLGPDEQFF
TRBJ1-6	TRBV28	NA	CASRITGTGNSPLHF
TRBJ1-2	TRBV9	NA	CASSVDINYGYTF
TRBJ2-5	TRBV6-2/TRBV6-3	NA	CASSRRETQYF
TRBJ1-5	TRBV28	TRBD1	CASSLGTGPGGNQPQHF
TRBJ1-2	TRBV6-6	NA	CASSYPGGLNYGYTF
TRBJ1-1	TRBV18	NA	CASSDVGGTEAFF
TRBJ2-2	TRBV6-1	NA	CASSAGRSFNTGELFF
TRBJ2-1	TRBV7-9	NA	CASDPIESISYNEQFF
TRBJ1-1	TRBV4-2	NA	CASSQTPGRVNTEAFF
TRBJ1-1	TRBV7-2	TRBD1	CASSFKQGSRMNTEAFF
TRBJ1-3	TRBV28	NA	CASRPIKGTGQGNTIYF
TRBJ1-1	TRBV4-3	NA	CASSSRWGNTEAFF
TRBJ1-4	TRBV7-8	NA	CASSPPRGLNEKLFF
TRBJ1-4	TRBV20-1	TRBD1	CSATQGGKLFF
TRBJ2-1	TRBV20-1	NA	CSARIANEQFF
TRBJ2-7	TRBV5-3	TRBD2	CARSHSGGAESYEQYF
TRBJ2-7	TRBV3-1/TRBV3-2	NA	CASSQELTYEQYF
TRBJ1-1	TRBV9	NA	CASSVGPSNMNTEAFF
TRBJ2-5	TRBV4-3	NA	CASSQESTGLGETQYF